Reported below is one T cell receptor (beta chain). The ends lost 2 bases at V and 7 bases at J; junction bases unmatched: 10. Germline loops: CDR1 SGHRS, CDR2 YFSETQ. The CDR3 sequence is 15 residues long. This sample was taken from a study of blood T cell repertoires in COVID-19. Study-level information: Some COVID-19 samples were acute and others convalescent; all came from the United States, Italy and Spain. Sample material is recorded as cDNA or gDNA derived from T cells, B-cell-depleted T cells, or PBMCs.

Authors' processing steps: Nucleated cell counts were estimated from reference gene primer amplification. TCRdb's copy holds only in-frame clones and misses some; the assay was immunoSEQ multiplex PCR. Clone size and V and J calls were adopted from that table, with D and trimming inferred from the DNA. Among 200,000 to 300,000 clones listed, about 87% were seen once. What was sequenced was peripheral blood. This TCR came from a woman in her 40s with acute or convalescent COVID-19. The chain links TRBV5-1 to TRBJ1-2; TRBD1 matches 8 bases. The CDR3 loop reads CASSLGQGALSGYTF. The CDR3 DNA is TGCGCCAGCAGCTTAGGTCAGGGGGCCTTAAGTGGCTACACCTTC.